One and the same sample provided the 22 T cell receptor beta chains below, sequenced in a study of radiation and T cells in renal cell carcinoma (dated by TCRdb to about 2020). The label giving this sample's time point can be read as: baseline pretreatment blood. Read against the paper, the sample's treatment or condition label means: 15 Gy SBRT to primary tumor, nephrectomy 4 weeks later. The method behind the library was the immunoSEQ multiplex PCR assay. Held by TCRdb, this immuneACCESS table contains in-frame sequences only and omits some clones. Under half of the omission traces to an unresolved V gene where checked; the cause of the rest is unknown. The sample profile shows about 88,000 clones; roughly 90% of them were found once. Of the sample, almost 8% is held by the ten largest clones. The sample was blood, taken from a patient whose treatment included radiotherapy and nephrectomy. The receptors were sampled from a middle-aged man with renal cell carcinoma.

The DNA for the CDR3 is TGTGCCAGCCCGAGCCGGGACAGGGGGCTCAACACCGGGGAGCTGTTTTTT. This codes for CASPSRDRGLNTGELFF. V usage is TRBV18 and J usage is TRBJ2-2, with 12 bases identical to TRBD1. The CDR3 is 17 amino acids. J lost 2 bases, V lost 8 bases, and 9 bases had no gene match. Germline lookup yields CDR1 KGHSH and CDR2 LQKENI.

The J gene is TRBJ2-5, the V gene TRBV30, with D possibly matching TRBD2 (5 bases). Trimming took 3 bases from V and 0 from J, leaving 11 bases between them. Germline V gives CDR1 GTSNPN, CDR2 SVGIG (reference sequence). The CDR3 consists of 14 residues. CDR3 in amino acids: CAWRETGNQETQYF. The CDR3 bases are TGTGCCTGGAGGGAGACGGGGAACCAAGAGACCCAGTACTTC. Supplemented by reference TRBV30 and TRBJ2-5, the full variable domain reads SQTIHQWPATLVQPVGSPLSLECTVEGTSNPNLYWYRQAAGRGLQLLFYSVGIGQISSEVPQNLSASRPQDRQFILSSKKLLLSDSGFYLCAWRETGNQETQYFGPGTRLLVL.

The V call is TRBV9, the J call TRBJ2-3, with D tentatively TRBD1 (5 bases). Trimming shortened V by 1 base and J by 3 bases, and 6 bases separated the two germline ends. Germline values: CDR1 SGDLS, CDR2 YYNGEE. The CDR3 contains 13 residues. The chain's CDR3 is CASSVQGTDTQYF. In DNA form, the CDR3 reads TGTGCCAGCAGCGTACAGGGAACAGATACGCAGTATTTT.

The rearrangement joins TRBV5-1 to TRBJ1-1, with 8 bases matching TRBD1. The J segment lost 6 bases and the V segment lost 4 bases, leaving 5 bases of the junction unmatched. Germline CDR1 reads SGHRS; CDR2 reads YFSETQ. This CDR3 has 13 amino acids. The CDR3 spells CASSIGQGPEAFF. The CDR3 DNA sequence: TGCGCCAGCAGCATAGGACAGGGACCTGAAGCTTTCTTT. Drawing the rest from reference TRBV5-1 and TRBJ1-1, the complete variable domain is KAGVTQTPRYLIKTRGQQVTLSCSPISGHRSVSWYQQTPGQGLQFLFEYFSETQRNKGNFPGRFSGRQFSNSRSEMNVSTLELGDSALYLCASSIGQGPEAFFGQGTRLTVV.

This clone was detected a few times. The genes are TRBV5-1 and TRBJ1-2; 7 positions agree with TRBD1. The CDR3 has 15 amino acids. V lost 0 bases, J lost 7 bases, and 9 bases stayed unmatched. The germline V gene encodes CDR1 SGHRS and CDR2 YFSETQ. CDR3 amino acids: CASSLETGEGFGYTF. The DNA of the CDR3 is TGCGCCAGCAGCTTGGAAACAGGGGAGGGGTTTGGCTACACCTTC.

The chain links TRBV5-1 to TRBJ1-1, with 8 bases lining up with TRBD1. This CDR3 is 15 amino acids long. The V and J ends lost 3 bases and 4 bases, in that order; junction bases with no gene match: 8. Per germline, CDR1 SGHRS and CDR2 YFSETQ. For the CDR3, the DNA is TGCGCCAGCAGCTCCCAGGGGGCGACGGGCACTGAAGCTTTCTTT. It specifies CASSSQGATGTEAFF.

The rearrangement joins TRBV6-1 to TRBJ2-1; 7 bases map to TRBD1. The CDR3 totals 14 residues. Germline-derived CDR1 and CDR2 are MNHNS and SASEGT. J was trimmed by 3 bases and V by 4 bases; bases with no gene match: 3. CDR3 nucleotides: TGTGCCAGCAGTGGCTGGACAGGCTACAATGAGCAGTTCTTC. Translation: CASSGWTGYNEQFF.

The J gene is TRBJ1-1, the V gene TRBV30; D unclear. The germline V gene encodes CDR1 GTSNPN and CDR2 SVGIG (reference sequence). V was clipped by 0 bases and J by 3 bases, with 8 bases between them. The CDR3 consists of 13 residues. DNA for the CDR3: TGTGCCTGGAGTGTACATGAGGACACTGAAGCTTTCTTT. Translating it yields CAWSVHEDTEAFF.

The rearrangement links TRBV18 to TRBJ1-1; no clear D. The CDR3 runs 15 residues. Germline-derived CDR1 and CDR2 are KGHSH and LQKENI. V lost 1 base and J lost 4, with 13 bases in between. CDR3 coding DNA: TGTGCCAGCTCACCACTCCAGAAGGAGGGCACTGAAGCTTTCTTT. Translating it yields CASSPLQKEGTEAFF.

V usage is TRBV6-5 and J usage is TRBJ1-1, with a possible D match to TRBD1 (5 bases). Trimming pared 7 bases from V and 4 bases from J, leaving 16 bases between. The CDR3 loop spans 14 amino acids. Germline CDR1 reads MNHEY; CDR2 reads SVGAGI. The CDR3 DNA reads as TGTGCCAGCATCAACAGGAGGGCATCCACTGAAGCTTTCTTT. This translates into CASINRRASTEAFF.

This chain links TRBV5-1 with TRBJ2-5; 10 nucleotides align to TRBD1. V shed 4 bases, J shed 2 bases, and the junction held 8 bases outside the gene matches. Germline V CDR1 and CDR2: SGHRS, YFSETQ. CDR3 size: 16 residues. The CDR3 here is CASSRPTGGLQETQYF. DNA of the CDR3: TGCGCCAGCAGCCGTCCGACAGGGGGCCTTCAAGAGACCCAGTACTTC.

The gene calls are TRBV7-9 and TRBJ2-2; D remains ambiguous. Trimming cost V 1 base and J 4 bases, with 13 bases left between them. CDR3 size: 16 residues. Germline V gene lookup returns CDR1 SEHNR and CDR2 FQNEAQ (reference sequence). Here the CDR3 DNA reads TGTGCCAGCAGCTTAGTGGCGACAATCCGCACCGGGGAGCTGTTTTTT. It encodes CASSLVATIRTGELFF. Together with reference TRBV7-9 and TRBJ2-2, the CDR3 gives the full variable domain: DTGVSQNPRHKITKRGQNVTFRCDPISEHNRLYWYRQTLGQGPEFLTYFQNEAQLEKSRLLSDRFSAERPKGSFSTLEIQRTEQGDSAMYLCASSLVATIRTGELFFGEGSRLTVL.

The chain combines TRBV7-8 with TRBJ1-2, with D perhaps matching TRBD1 (6 bases). The CDR3 has 17 residues. Germline-derived CDR1 and CDR2 are SGHVS and FQNEAQ. V was clipped by 5 bases and J by 0 bases, with 19 bases between them. The CDR3 coding sequence is TGTGCCAGCAGCGCCTTACAGGGCTCAGTGACTAACTATGGCTACACCTTC. The encoded protein is CASSALQGSVTNYGYTF.

The chain has TRBV27 and TRBJ1-2, with TRBD1 as a possible D gene (5 bases). This CDR3 has 13 residues. CDR1 is MNHEY and CDR2 is SMNVEV in the germline V gene (reference sequence). Trimming removed 3 bases from V and 6 bases from J, with 11 bases in between. CDR3 sequence (DNA): TGTGCCAGCAGTTTCCATGACAGAAATGGCTACACCTTC. Amino acids: CASSFHDRNGYTF.

This rearrangement joins TRBV7-2 to TRBJ2-5; 15 bases fit TRBD2. There are 15 residues in the CDR3. V shed 8 bases, J shed 6 bases, and the junction held 7 bases outside the gene matches. Germline assignment: CDR1 SGHTA and CDR2 FQGNSA. The CDR3 loop reads CASRTSGGAMKTQYF. CDR3 bases: TGTGCCAGCCGGACTAGCGGGGGGGCCATGAAGACCCAGTACTTC. The variable domain in full, completed from reference TRBV7-2 and TRBJ2-5, reads GAGVSQSPSNKVTEKGKDVELRCDPISGHTALYWYRQSLGQGLEFLIYFQGNSAPDKSGLPSDRFSAERTGGSVSTLTIQRTQQEDSAVYLCASRTSGGAMKTQYFGPGTRLLVL.

The CDR3 sequence is CASSLVTGAYEQYF. The CDR3 coding sequence is TGCGCCAGCAGCTTGGTTACAGGGGCCTACGAGCAGTACTTC. The chain combines TRBV5-1 with TRBJ2-7, with 7 nucleotides matching TRBD1. CDR3 size: 14 residues. The trim removed 0 bases at V and 2 bases at J, leaving 2 bases unmatched. Germline CDR1 is SGHRS and CDR2 is YFSETQ.

This sequence joins TRBV4-3 and TRBJ2-7, with 7 bases matching TRBD2. Unmatched junction bases numbered 8, after V lost 1 base and J lost 2 bases. The CDR3 totals 16 residues. Germline CDR1 LGHNA, CDR2 YSLEER. DNA for the CDR3: TGCGCCAGCAGCCAAGTTTATGCGGGGGAGGCCTACGAGCAGTACTTC. Translation gives CASSQVYAGEAYEQYF.

The genes are TRBV5-1 and TRBJ2-1, with TRBD2 matching over 10 bases. The CDR3 length is 16 residues. From germline, CDR1 is SGHRS and CDR2 YFSETQ. Trimming took 6 bases from V and 8 from J; bases not matched to a gene: 14. This CDR3 reads CASTRGGLAESDEQFF. The CDR3 region has the DNA TGCGCCAGCACCCGCGGCGGACTAGCGGAGAGCGATGAGCAGTTCTTC.

This clone appeared a single time. The chain carries TRBV2 and TRBJ1-1, with D possibly matching TRBD1 (5 bases). From germline, CDR1 is SNHLY and CDR2 FYNNEI. The V gene lost 5 bases and the J gene lost 0 bases, with 19 bases spanning the gap. This CDR3 has 17 amino acids. The CDR3 bases are TGTGCCAGCAGTAACCTAATAAGACAGTGGATGAACACTGAAGCTTTCTTT. This gives the protein CASSNLIRQWMNTEAFF.

V is TRBV4-3 and J is TRBJ1-6, with 10 bases fitting TRBD1. The CDR3 covers 16 residues. Germline CDR1 LGHNA, CDR2 YSLEER. The trim removed 0 bases at V and 7 bases at J, leaving 3 bases unmatched. The CDR3 coding sequence is TGCGCCAGCAGCCAAGACGGGACAGGGGACAATTCACCCCTCCACTTT. Encoded protein: CASSQDGTGDNSPLHF.

The V call is TRBV28, the J call TRBJ2-2; TRBD2 might be the D (6 bases). Germline CDR1 and CDR2: MDHEN and SYDVKM. Trimming took off 8 bases at V and 5 bases at J, with 18 bases between the two ends. CDR3 length: 15 residues. The CDR3 nucleotides are TGTGCCAGCGGAAGGGACTTCCCGAGTACCGGGGAGCTGTTTTTT. This encodes CASGRDFPSTGELFF.

This clone rates as medium-sized. The V and J genes are TRBV7-9 and TRBJ2-1; D is perhaps TRBD2 (5 bases). This CDR3 contains 16 residues. The germline V gene encodes CDR1 SEHNR and CDR2 FQNEAQ (reference sequence). V lost 5 bases and J 3 bases, leaving 17 bases between the germline ends. The CDR3 DNA is TGTGCCAGCAGCCCAACAGCAGCGGTCCGCTACAATGAGCAGTTCTTC. The encoded protein is CASSPTAAVRYNEQFF.